This T cell receptor (beta chain) was identified during a study of shared clonotypes between healthy human individuals. The wider study: CD4 naive and memory got three plates each, CD8 naive two, CD8 memory one.

The CDR3 length is 20 residues. V shed 5 bases and J shed 2 bases, with 28 bases lying between them. Deep-level running was used for the assay. Here immunoSEQ multiplex PCR was the method, and the copy in TCRdb shows in-frame clones only, minus some. The sample holds over a million clones, roughly 80% seen once. The study drew all its donors from Caucasian adults living in Nashville, Tennessee. The rearrangement joins TRBV5-3 to TRBJ1-4; D call uncertain. TRBV5-3 is an ORF; its function is uncertain. The sequence derives from a man between 18 and 35 years old in good health. The sample comprised memory CD4+ T cells sorted from blood. Subset indicated: CD45RA-negative fraction. CDR3 coding DNA: TGTGCCAGAAGTTGTTACCATGACGGTCCCACCCTATGGACTAATGAAAAACTGTTTTTT. Amino acids: CARSCYHDGPTLWTNEKLFF.